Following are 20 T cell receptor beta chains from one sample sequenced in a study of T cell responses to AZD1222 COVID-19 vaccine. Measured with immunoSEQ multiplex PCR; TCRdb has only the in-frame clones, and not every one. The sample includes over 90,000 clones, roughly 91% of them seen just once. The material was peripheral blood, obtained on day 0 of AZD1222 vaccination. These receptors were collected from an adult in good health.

CDR3 DNA sequence: TGTGCCTGGAGTCCGAGGACCACTGAAGCTTTCTTT. As protein: CAWSPRTTEAFF. The chain uses TRBV30 and TRBJ1-1; D gene ambiguous. V lost 2 bases, J lost 4 bases, and 8 bases lay in between. Germline CDR1 GTSNPN, CDR2 SVGIG (reference sequence). The CDR3 has 12 residues.

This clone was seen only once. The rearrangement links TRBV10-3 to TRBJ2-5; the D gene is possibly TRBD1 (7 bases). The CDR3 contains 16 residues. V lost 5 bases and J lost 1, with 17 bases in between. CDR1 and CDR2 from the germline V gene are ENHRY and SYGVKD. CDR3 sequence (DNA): TGTGCCATCAGTCCGATCCGACAGGGACTCCAAGAGACCCAGTACTTC. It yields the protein CAISPIRQGLQETQYF.

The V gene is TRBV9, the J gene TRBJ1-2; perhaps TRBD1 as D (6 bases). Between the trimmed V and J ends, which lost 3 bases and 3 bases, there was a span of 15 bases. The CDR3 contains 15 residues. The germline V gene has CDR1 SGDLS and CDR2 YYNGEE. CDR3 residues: CASSARQELDYGYTF. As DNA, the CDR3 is TGTGCCAGCAGCGCCAGACAGGAGCTTGACTATGGCTACACCTTC.

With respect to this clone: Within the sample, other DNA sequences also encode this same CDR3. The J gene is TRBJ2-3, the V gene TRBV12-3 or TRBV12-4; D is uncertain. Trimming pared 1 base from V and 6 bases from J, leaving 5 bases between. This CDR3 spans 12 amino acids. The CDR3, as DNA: TGTGCCAGCAGTTTAGGGTCGGATACGCAGTATTTT. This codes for CASSLGSDTQYF.

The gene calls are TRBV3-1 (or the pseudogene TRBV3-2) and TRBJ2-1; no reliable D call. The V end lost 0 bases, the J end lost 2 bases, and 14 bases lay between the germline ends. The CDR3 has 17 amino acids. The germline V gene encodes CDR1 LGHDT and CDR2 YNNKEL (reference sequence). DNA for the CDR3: TGTGCCAGCAGCCAAGAGGCTCCGACTCGACCCTACAATGAGCAGTTCTTC. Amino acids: CASSQEAPTRPYNEQFF.

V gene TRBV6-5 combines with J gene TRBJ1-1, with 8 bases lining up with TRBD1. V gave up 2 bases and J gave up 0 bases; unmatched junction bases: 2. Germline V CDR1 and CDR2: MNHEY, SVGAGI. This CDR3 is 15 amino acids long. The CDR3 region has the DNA TGTGCCAGCAGTTACCGGGGACAGGTGAACACTGAAGCTTTCTTT. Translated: CASSYRGQVNTEAFF.

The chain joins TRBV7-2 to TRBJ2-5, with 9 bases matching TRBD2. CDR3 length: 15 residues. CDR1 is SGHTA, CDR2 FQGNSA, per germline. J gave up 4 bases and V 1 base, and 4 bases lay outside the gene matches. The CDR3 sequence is CASSLGGGGAETQYF. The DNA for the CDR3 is TGTGCCAGCAGCTTAGGTGGCGGGGGGGCAGAGACCCAGTACTTC.

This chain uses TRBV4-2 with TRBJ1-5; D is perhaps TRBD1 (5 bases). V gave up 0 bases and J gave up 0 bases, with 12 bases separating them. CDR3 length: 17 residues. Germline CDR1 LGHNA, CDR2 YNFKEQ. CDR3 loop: CASSQDAGTYSNQPQHF. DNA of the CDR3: TGTGCCAGCAGCCAAGATGCAGGGACCTATAGCAATCAGCCCCAGCATTTT.

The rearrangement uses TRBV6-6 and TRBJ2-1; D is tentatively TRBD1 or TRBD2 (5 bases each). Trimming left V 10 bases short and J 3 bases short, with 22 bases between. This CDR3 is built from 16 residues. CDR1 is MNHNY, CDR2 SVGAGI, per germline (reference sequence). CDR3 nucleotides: TGTGCCACAAAACTCGGGACCCCTCGGGGCTACAATGAGCAGTTCTTC. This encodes CATKLGTPRGYNEQFF.

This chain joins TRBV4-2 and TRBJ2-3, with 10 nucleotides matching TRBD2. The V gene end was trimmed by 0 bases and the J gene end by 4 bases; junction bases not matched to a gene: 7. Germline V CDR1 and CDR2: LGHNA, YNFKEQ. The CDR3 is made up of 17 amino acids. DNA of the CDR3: TGTGCCAGCAGCCAAGATTGGGCTAGCGGGGGTGCAGATACGCAGTATTTT. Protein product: CASSQDWASGGADTQYF.

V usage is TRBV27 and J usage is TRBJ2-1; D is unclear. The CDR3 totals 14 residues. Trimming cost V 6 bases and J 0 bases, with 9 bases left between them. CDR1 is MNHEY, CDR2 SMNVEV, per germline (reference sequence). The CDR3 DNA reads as TGTGCCAGCAGCCTCATTGGCTCCTACAATGAGCAGTTCTTC. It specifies CASSLIGSYNEQFF.

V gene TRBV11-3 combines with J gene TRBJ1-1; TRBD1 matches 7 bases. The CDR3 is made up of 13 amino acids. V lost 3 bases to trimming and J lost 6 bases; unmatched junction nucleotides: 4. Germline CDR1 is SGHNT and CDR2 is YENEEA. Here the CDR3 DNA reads TGTGCCAGCAGCTTCGGGCAGGGGGCTGAAGCTTTCTTT. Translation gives CASSFGQGAEAFF.

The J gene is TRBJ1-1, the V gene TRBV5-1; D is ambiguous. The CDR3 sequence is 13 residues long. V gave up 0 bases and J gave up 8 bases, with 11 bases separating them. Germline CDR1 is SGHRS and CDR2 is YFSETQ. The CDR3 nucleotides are TGCGCCAGCAGCTTGGGAGGGCCGGGGGAAGCTTTCTTT. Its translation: CASSLGGPGEAFF.

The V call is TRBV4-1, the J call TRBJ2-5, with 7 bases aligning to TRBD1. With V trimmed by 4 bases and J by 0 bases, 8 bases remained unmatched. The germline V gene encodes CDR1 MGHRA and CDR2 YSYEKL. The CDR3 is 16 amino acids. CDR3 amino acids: CASSRYTGTDQETQYF. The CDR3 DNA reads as TGCGCCAGCAGCCGTTATACCGGGACAGACCAAGAGACCCAGTACTTC.

CDR3 loop: CASSPHVEYTDTQYF. DNA for the CDR3: TGTGCCAGCAGCCCCCATGTGGAGTACACAGATACGCAGTATTTT. The rearrangement uses TRBV11-2 and TRBJ2-3, with no clear D. Germline loops: CDR1 SGHAT, CDR2 FQNNGV. V gave up 5 bases and J gave up 2 bases, with 14 bases separating them. The CDR3 runs 15 residues. Full variable domain (rest looked up from reference TRBV11-2 and TRBJ2-3): EAGVAQSPRYKIIEKRQSVAFWCNPISGHATLYWYQQILGQGPKLLIQFQNNGVVDDSQLPKDRFSAERLKGVDSTLKIQPAKLEDSAVYLCASSPHVEYTDTQYFGPGTRLTVL.

CDR3 region: CASSLFLYEQYF. CDR3 DNA: TGTGCCAGCAGCTTGTTTCTGTACGAGCAGTACTTC. The gene calls are TRBV5-5 and TRBJ2-7; D is undetermined. V was shortened by 1 base and J by 4 bases, with 6 bases between the two germline ends. The germline V gene has CDR1 SGHKS and CDR2 YYEKEE (reference sequence). This CDR3 region has 12 residues.

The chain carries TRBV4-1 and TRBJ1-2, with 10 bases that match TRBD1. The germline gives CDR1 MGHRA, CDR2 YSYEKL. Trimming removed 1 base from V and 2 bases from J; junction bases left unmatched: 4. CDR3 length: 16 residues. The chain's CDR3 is CASSQGQGAENYGYTF. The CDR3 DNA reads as TGCGCCAGCAGCCAAGGACAGGGGGCTGAGAACTATGGCTACACCTTC.

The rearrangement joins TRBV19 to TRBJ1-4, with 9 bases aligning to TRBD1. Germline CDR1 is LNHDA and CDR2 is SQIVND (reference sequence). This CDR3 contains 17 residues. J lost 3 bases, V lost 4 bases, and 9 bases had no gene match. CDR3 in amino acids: CASSRLGTGRANEKLFF. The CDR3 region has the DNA TGTGCCAGTAGTAGGCTGGGGACAGGGAGGGCTAATGAAAAACTGTTTTTT.

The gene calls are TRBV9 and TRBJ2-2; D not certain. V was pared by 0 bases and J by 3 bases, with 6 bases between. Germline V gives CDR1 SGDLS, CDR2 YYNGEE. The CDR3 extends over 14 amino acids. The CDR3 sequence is CASSVAVHTGELFF. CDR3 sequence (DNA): TGTGCCAGCAGCGTAGCCGTTCACACCGGGGAGCTGTTTTTT. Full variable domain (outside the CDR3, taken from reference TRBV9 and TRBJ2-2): DSGVTQTPKHLITATGQRVTLRCSPRSGDLSVYWYQQSLDQGLQFLIQYYNGEERAKGNILERFSAQQFPDLHSELNLSSLELGDSALYFCASSVAVHTGELFFGEGSRLTVL.

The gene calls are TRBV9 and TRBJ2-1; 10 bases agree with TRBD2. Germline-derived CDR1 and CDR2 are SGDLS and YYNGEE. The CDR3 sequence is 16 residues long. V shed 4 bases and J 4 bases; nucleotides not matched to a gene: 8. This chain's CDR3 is CASSTPSGGLYNEQFF. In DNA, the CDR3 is TGTGCCAGCAGCACTCCTAGCGGGGGACTATACAATGAGCAGTTCTTC.